These 5 T cell receptor beta chains were all obtained from the same sample, sequenced in a study of cytomegalovirus exposure and HLA in healthy donors. TCRdb keeps only in-frame clones here, not all; method: immunoSEQ multiplex PCR. The table shows roughly 300,000 clones, with more than 80% occurring only once. Input material: PBMCs. The source of these receptors is a young woman in good health and CMV-seronegative.

This chain uses TRBV4-3 with TRBJ1-4; D is perhaps TRBD1 (6 bases). This CDR3 is 15 amino acids long. CDR1 and CDR2 (germline): LGHNA, YSLEER. V was clipped by 0 bases and J by 8 bases, with 13 bases between them. The CDR3 coding sequence is TGCGCCAGCAGCCAAGATGTCACAGGGTGGGAAAAACTGTTTTTT. This translates into CASSQDVTGWEKLFF.

The CDR3 loop is CASTKEPTGPVLDNEQFF. CDR3 nucleotides: TGTGCCAGCACCAAAGAACCCACAGGGCCCGTTTTGGACAATGAGCAGTTCTTC. J is TRBJ2-1 and V is TRBV2, with TRBD1 as a possible D gene (6 bases). Germline-derived CDR1 and CDR2 are SNHLY and FYNNEI. There are 18 residues in the CDR3. The ends were cut back, 7 bases at V and 5 bases at J, with 27 bases in the middle.

J is TRBJ2-5 and V is TRBV19; 12 nucleotides line up with TRBD2. The CDR3 totals 16 residues. With 5 bases clipped from V and 5 bases from J, the junction kept 9 bases outside the gene matches. The germline V gene encodes CDR1 LNHDA and CDR2 SQIVND (reference sequence). In nucleotides, the CDR3 is TGTGCCAGTAGTCTCCGACTAGCGGGAGTTCGGGAGACCCAGTACTTC. Translation gives CASSLRLAGVRETQYF.

This rearrangement joins TRBV4-3 to TRBJ1-5; D uncertain. Trimming removed 0 bases at V and 4 bases at J, with 4 bases between. This CDR3 has 13 residues. Germline CDR1 LGHNA, CDR2 YSLEER. This chain's CDR3 is CASSQDSNQPQHF. CDR3 bases: TGCGCCAGCAGCCAAGATTCTAATCAGCCCCAGCATTTT.

The chain recombines TRBV5-3 with TRBJ2-1, with 10 bases aligning to TRBD1. TRBV5-3 is designated an ORF whose function remains uncertain. Trimming took 0 bases from V and 4 from J; bases not matched to a gene: 4. The CDR3 runs to 16 residues. CDR3 sequence (DNA): TGTGCCAGAAGCTTGGTGGGACAGGGGCGGTACAATGAGCAGTTCTTC. It translates to CARSLVGQGRYNEQFF.